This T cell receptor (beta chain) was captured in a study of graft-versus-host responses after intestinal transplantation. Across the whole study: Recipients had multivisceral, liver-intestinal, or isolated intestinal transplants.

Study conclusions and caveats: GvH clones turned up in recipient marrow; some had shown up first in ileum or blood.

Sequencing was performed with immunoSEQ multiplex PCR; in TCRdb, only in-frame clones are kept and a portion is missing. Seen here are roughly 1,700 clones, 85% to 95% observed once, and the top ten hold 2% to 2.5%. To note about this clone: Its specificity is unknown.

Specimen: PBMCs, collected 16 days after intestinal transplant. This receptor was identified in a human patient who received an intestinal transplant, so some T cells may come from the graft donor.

CDR3: CASSQKDRGPNTGELFF. The CDR3 nucleotides are TGCGCCAGCAGCCAAAAAGACAGGGGGCCGAACACCGGGGAGCTGTTTTTT. This chain links TRBV5-1 with TRBJ2-2, with 10 bases matching TRBD1. V lost 4 bases and J lost 0; bases outside the gene matches: 6. Germline V lookup: CDR1 SGHRS, CDR2 YFSETQ. This CDR3 has 17 amino acids.